Below, 5 T cell receptor beta chains from the same sample are listed, as sequenced in a study of blood T cell repertoires in COVID-19. Clones were sequenced by immunoSEQ multiplex PCR, and TCRdb holds only the in-frame ones, with some missing. The data hold about 260,000 clones, with 70% to 90% observed a single time. The sequenced sample was peripheral blood. The receptors shown here come from a woman aged 40 to 50 with acute or convalescent COVID-19.

This clone occurred once. The chain employs TRBV19 and TRBJ1-2, with a weak D call TRBD1 (6 bases). V lost 4 bases to trimming and J lost 0 bases, with 15 bases between them. Germline-derived CDR1 and CDR2 are LNHDA and SQIVND (reference sequence). The CDR3 spans 16 residues. CDR3 protein: CASSNSGAPANYGYTF. The CDR3 bases are TGTGCCAGTAGTAATTCAGGGGCCCCCGCTAACTATGGCTACACCTTC.

This clone is a singleton in its sample. The V gene is TRBV5-6, the J gene TRBJ1-3; D is unresolved. Trimming took 2 bases from V and 2 from J, leaving 8 bases between them. CDR3 size: 14 residues. The germline CDR1 and CDR2 sequences are SGHDT and YYEEEE. The CDR3, as DNA: TGTGCCAGCAGCTTAGGAGCTGCTGGAAACACCATATATTTT. It is translated as CASSLGAAGNTIYF.

The genes are TRBV2 and TRBJ2-7; 12 positions match TRBD2. The CDR3 loop spans 15 amino acids. The V and J ends lost 5 bases and 9 bases, in that order; junction bases with no gene match: 11. Per the germline V gene, CDR1 is SNHLY and CDR2 is FYNNEI. As DNA, the CDR3 is TGTGCCAGCAGTCTCCGACTAGCGGGGGCATGGGGGCAGTACGTC. It encodes CASSLRLAGAWGQYV.

This clone was recorded once. The V call is TRBV19, the J call TRBJ1-1; D is uncertain. This CDR3 contains 15 residues. The V end was cut by 7 bases, the J end by 1 base, with 16 bases between. Germline assignment: CDR1 LNHDA and CDR2 SQIVND (reference sequence). In DNA form, the CDR3 reads TGTGCCAGTAAAACTTGGAGAGGAGGGAACACTGAAGCTTTCTTT. Translation gives CASKTWRGGNTEAFF.

This clone was observed once. The chain couples TRBV27 to TRBJ1-1; D might be TRBD1 (5 bases). Germline CDR1 reads MNHEY; CDR2 reads SMNVEV (reference sequence). Trimming took off 3 bases at V and 4 bases at J, with 15 bases between the two ends. CDR3 length equals 15 residues. In DNA form, the CDR3 reads TGTGCCAGCAGTTTCCGGGGACTGCCCCTCACTGAAGCTTTCTTT. It codes for CASSFRGLPLTEAFF.